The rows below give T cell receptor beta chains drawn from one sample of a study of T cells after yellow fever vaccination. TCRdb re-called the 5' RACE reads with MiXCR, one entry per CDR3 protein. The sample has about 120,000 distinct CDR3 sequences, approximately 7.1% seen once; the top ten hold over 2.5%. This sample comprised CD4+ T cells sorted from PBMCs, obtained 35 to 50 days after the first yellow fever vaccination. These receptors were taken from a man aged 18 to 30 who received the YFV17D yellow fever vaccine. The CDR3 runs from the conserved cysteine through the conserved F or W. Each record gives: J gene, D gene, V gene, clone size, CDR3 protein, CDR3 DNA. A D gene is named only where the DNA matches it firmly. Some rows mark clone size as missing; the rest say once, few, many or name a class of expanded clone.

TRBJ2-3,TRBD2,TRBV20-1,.,CSAPTPGLGTDTQYF,TGCAGTGCCCCCACCCCGGGACTAGGCACAGATACGCAGTATTTT
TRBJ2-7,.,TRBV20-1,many,CSASQGSYEQYF,TGCAGTGCTAGCCAGGGCTCCTACGAGCAGTACTTC
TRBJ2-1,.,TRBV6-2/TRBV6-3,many,CASRRDGSNEQFF,TGTGCCAGCAGACGGGACGGGAGCAATGAGCAGTTCTTC
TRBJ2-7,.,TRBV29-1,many,CSVGRGGDEQYF,TGCAGCGTTGGGAGGGGGGGTGACGAGCAGTACTTC
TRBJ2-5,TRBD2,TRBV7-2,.,CASSYLGTSGGETQYF,TGTGCCAGCAGCTACCTCGGGACTAGCGGGGGGGAGACCCAGTACTTC
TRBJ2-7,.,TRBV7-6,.,CASSLDKGLGGQYF,TGTGCCAGCAGCTTAGATAAGGGCTTGGGGGGGCAGTACTTC
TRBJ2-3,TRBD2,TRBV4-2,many,CASSQDPSGGDTQYF,TGTGCCAGCAGCCAAGATCCTAGCGGGGGGGATACGCAGTATTTT
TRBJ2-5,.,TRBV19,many,CASLRRVPVETQYF,TGTGCCAGTTTGAGGCGGGTTCCGGTAGAGACCCAGTACTTC
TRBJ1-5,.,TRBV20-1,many,CSAEGSNQPQHF,TGCAGTGCTGAGGGCAGCAATCAGCCCCAGCATTTT
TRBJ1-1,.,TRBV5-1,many,CASSFSPGHNTEAFF,TGCGCCAGCAGCTTTTCCCCAGGGCATAACACTGAAGCTTTCTTT
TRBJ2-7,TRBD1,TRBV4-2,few,CASSHRDRDYEQYF,TGTGCCAGCAGCCACCGGGACAGAGACTACGAGCAGTACTTC
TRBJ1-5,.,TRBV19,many,CASSIQISNQPQHF,TGTGCCAGTAGTATACAGATTAGCAATCAGCCCCAGCATTTT
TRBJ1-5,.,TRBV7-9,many,CASSLVEGTQHF,TGTGCCAGCAGCTTAGTCGAGGGGACCCAGCATTTT
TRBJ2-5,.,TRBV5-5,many,CASSLELRQETQYF,TGTGCCAGCAGCTTGGAACTCCGACAAGAGACCCAGTACTTC
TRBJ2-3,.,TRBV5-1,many,CASTLGVATDTQYF,TGCGCCAGCACCCTCGGGGTGGCAACAGATACGCAGTATTTT
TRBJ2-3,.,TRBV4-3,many,CASSQDGGRDTQYF,TGCGCCAGCAGCCAAGATGGGGGGAGGGATACGCAGTATTTT
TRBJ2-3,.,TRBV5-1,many,CASRTRGAPTDTQYF,TGCGCCAGCAGGACCCGGGGGGCTCCCACAGATACGCAGTATTTT
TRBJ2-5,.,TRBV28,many,CASSLGGGGGEETQYF,TGTGCCAGCAGTTTAGGAGGGGGAGGCGGTGAAGAGACCCAGTACTTC
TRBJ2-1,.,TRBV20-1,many,CSAKRNEQFF,TGCAGTGCCAAACGGAATGAGCAGTTCTTC
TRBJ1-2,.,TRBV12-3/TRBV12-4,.,CASSLGGTRQIYGYTF,TGTGCCAGCAGTTTAGGTGGCACGCGGCAAATCTATGGCTACACCTTC
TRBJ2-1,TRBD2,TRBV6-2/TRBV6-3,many,CATREGEQFF,TGTGCCACTCGGGAGGGTGAGCAGTTCTTC
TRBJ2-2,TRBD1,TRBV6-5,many,CASSSRDRGPGELFF,TGTGCCAGCAGTTCCCGGGACAGGGGGCCCGGGGAGCTGTTTTTT
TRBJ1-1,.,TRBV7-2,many,CASSLAGRGEAFF,TGTGCCAGCAGCTTAGCCGGCCGGGGTGAAGCTTTCTTT
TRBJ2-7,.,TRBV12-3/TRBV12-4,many,CASIPAGQSYEQYF,TGTGCCAGCATCCCTGCTGGGCAGTCCTACGAGCAGTACTTC
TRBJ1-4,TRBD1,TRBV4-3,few,CASSPDRGLGTNEKLFF,TGCGCCAGCAGCCCCGACAGGGGGCTAGGGACTAATGAAAAACTGTTTTTT
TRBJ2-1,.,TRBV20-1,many,CSAETNYNEQFF,TGCAGTGCGGAAACCAATTACAATGAGCAGTTCTTC
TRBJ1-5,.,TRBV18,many,CASSPGLNGNQPQHF,TGTGCCAGCTCACCAGGCCTTAACGGCAATCAGCCCCAGCATTTT
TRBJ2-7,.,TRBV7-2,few,CASSLEVWLEQYF,TGTGCCAGCAGCTTAGAGGTTTGGTTGGAGCAGTACTTC